The 18 T cell receptor beta chains given below trace back to one sample, sequenced in a study of tumor-infiltrating lymphocytes in primary liver carcinoma. With a constant-region primer, TCR beta cDNA was made from around 520 ng of total RNA. Three nested multiplex PCR rounds, a slightly modified ARM-PCR, produced the libraries for TCR beta. Both of the initial two PCR rounds ran for nine to ten cycles and employed TRBV1-TRBV30 forward primers alongside a C-beta reverse primer. TCRdb re-called the multiplex PCR reads through MiXCR, storing one row per CDR3 protein. The table has roughly 100,000 distinct CDR3 sequences, around 84% seen once. DNA and RNA were both co-extracted from about 20-30 mg of bulk tissue that had not been sorted. Material for sequencing was liver tumor tissue from sampling region 3. The subset is: tumor region T3, left-lateral pole. The receptors stem from a man in his forties with primary liver carcinoma and hepatitis B virus infection.

About this clonotype itself: A read error may account for a junction end that differs from germline. The rearrangement joins TRBV29-1 to TRBJ2-2, with D maybe TRBD2 (6 bases). The CDR3 runs to 16 residues. Germline CDR1 reads SQVTM; CDR2 reads ANQGSEA. The CDR3 protein is CSAADGGDLNTGELYF. CDR3 DNA sequence: TGCAGCGCCGCCGACGGGGGAGACTTGAACACCGGGGAGCTGTATTTT.

About this clonotype: The junction shows a germline mismatch at one end, possibly a read error. V is TRBV5-6 and J is TRBJ2-7; no firm D call. Germline assignment: CDR1 SGHDT and CDR2 YYEEEE. The CDR3 is 13 amino acids. The CDR3 DNA follows: TGTGTCAGCAGCTCCTTGATGGTCTATGAGCAGTACTTC. Amino acid sequence: CVSSSLMVYEQYF.

The chain uses TRBV28 and TRBJ2-7; TRBD1 matches at 7 bases. The trim removed 7 bases at V and 7 bases at J, leaving 10 bases unmatched. CDR3 length: 13 amino acids. CDR1 and CDR2 (germline): MDHEN, SYDVKM. CDR3 residues: CASNPDRVNEQYF. Here the CDR3 DNA reads TGTGCCAGCAATCCAGACAGGGTGAATGAGCAGTACTTC.

J is TRBJ1-1 and V is TRBV4-1; 10 bases are shared with TRBD1. The CDR3 runs to 16 residues. CDR1 and CDR2 (germline): MGHRA, YSYEKL. V shed 7 bases, J shed 4 bases, and the junction held 12 bases outside the gene matches. CDR3: CASNLGTGALSTEAFF. CDR3 bases: TGCGCCAGCAACCTCGGGACAGGGGCCCTGAGCACTGAAGCTTTCTTT.

The V call is TRBV5-4, the J call TRBJ1-6; tentative D call: TRBD1 (5 bases). Trimming shortened V by 10 bases and J by 10 bases, and 27 bases separated the two germline ends. CDR3 length equals 16 residues. CDR1 is SGHNT, CDR2 YYREEE, per germline (reference sequence). CDR3 residues: CAGNLASGTGGSPLHF. The CDR3 DNA is TGTGCCGGCAACTTGGCTTCCGGGACCGGAGGCTCACCCCTCCACTTT.

The count of this clonotype is one. This chain uses TRBV2 with TRBJ2-7, with D perhaps matching TRBD1 (5 bases). This CDR3 is built from 12 residues. Trimming took off 4 bases at V and 5 bases at J, with 9 bases between the two ends. Germline CDR1 reads SNHLY; CDR2 reads FYNNEI. CDR3 coding DNA: TGTGCCAGCAGTGCCCAGGGCCACGAGCAGTACTTC. Translated: CASSAQGHEQYF.

Details on this clonotype: Sequence at one end of the junction differs from germline and may be a read error. V gene TRBV25-1 combines with J gene TRBJ2-1; D might be TRBD2 (6 bases). The CDR3 extends over 14 amino acids. Germline loops: CDR1 MGHDK, CDR2 SYGVNS. The CDR3 region has the DNA TGTGCCAGCAGAGAGGGCGGGGTTCCCAATGAGCAGATCTTC. The encoded protein is CASREGGVPNEQIF.

The chain joins TRBV4-3 to TRBJ2-7; D remains ambiguous. V was cut by 3 bases and J by 0 bases, with 9 bases left in between. Germline V gene lookup returns CDR1 LGHNA and CDR2 YSLEER. CDR3 length equals 14 residues. The CDR3 DNA is TGCGCCAGCAGCCAGGCTCAGGTCTCCTACGAGCAGTACTTC. Amino acid sequence: CASSQAQVSYEQYF.

In regard to this clonotype: Because it lacks the conserved phenylalanine or tryptophan at the end, this CDR3 is likely a read error. This chain links TRBV7-8 with TRBJ2-3; TRBD2 matches 7 bases. After removal of 3 bases from V and 11 bases from J, the junction contained 14 bases not matched to a gene. Germline loops: CDR1 SGHVS, CDR2 FQNEAQ. This CDR3 has 15 residues. CDR3 DNA: TGTGCCAGCAGCTTGGGACTTGCGGGAGAGAATAAGCAGTATATT. It encodes CASSLGLAGENKQYI.

This clonotype came up a few times. CDR3 in amino acids: CASSLDGGGGKNIQYF. CDR3 DNA: TGTGCCAGCAGCTTAGATGGGGGGGGCGGGAAGAACATTCAGTACTTC. The rearrangement joins TRBV7-2 to TRBJ2-4; perhaps TRBD2 as D (7 bases). Germline lookup yields CDR1 SGHTA and CDR2 FQGNSA. The V gene lost 1 base and the J gene lost 7 bases, with 17 bases spanning the gap. CDR3 length: 16 amino acids.

Concerning this clonotype: Germline and junction disagree at one end, which may indicate a read error. The chain carries TRBV11-1 and TRBJ2-4; 8 positions match TRBD2. The CDR3 runs 16 residues. Germline CDR1 is SGHAT and CDR2 is FQDESV (reference sequence). The chain's CDR3 is CASSFPGTRTKDIQYF. Written as DNA, the CDR3 is TGTGCCAGCAGCTTTCCCGGGACTAGGACCAAAGACATTCAGTACTTC.

This rearrangement joins TRBV11-1 to TRBJ2-7; D tentatively fits TRBD1 or TRBD2 (5 bases each). This CDR3 comprises 16 residues. Germline V lookup: CDR1 SGHAT, CDR2 FQDESV (reference sequence). Trimming removed 11 bases at V and 7 bases at J, with 30 bases between. The CDR3 region has the DNA TGTGCCTACAGCCTGCGCGTCAGGGCGTCCCCGGGGGAGCAGTACTTC. Translation: CAYSLRVRASPGEQYF.

Points on this clonotype: Likely a read error: the CDR3 ends without its conserved phenylalanine or tryptophan. No DNA is shown, since the ends of the CDR3 on it are uncertain; the CDR3 is the one TCRdb lists. The chain has TRBV6-1 and TRBJ2-1; the D segment call TRBD1 is taken from the table without a DNA check. CDR1 and CDR2 from the germline V gene are MNHNS and SASEGT. The CDR3 is made up of 13 amino acids, end residues included. The CDR3 protein is CASSETKDRGRLS.

Regarding this clonotype: This clone may be a read error of a much larger clone one base away. V is TRBV29-1 and J is TRBJ1-1; D may be TRBD1 (5 bases). The CDR3 has 12 amino acids. The V end lost 4 bases, the J end lost 4 bases, and 10 bases lay between the germline ends. CDR1 is SQVTM and CDR2 is ANQGSEA in the germline V gene. The CDR3 DNA reads TGCAGCGTTGGCAGGGCAGGCACTGAAGCTTTCTTT. Its protein product is CSVGRAGTEAFF.

In regard to this clonotype: A junction boundary mismatches the germline segment, possibly from a read error. This sequence joins TRBV11-1 and TRBJ2-5, with 14 bases matching TRBD2. Per the germline V gene, CDR1 is SGHAT and CDR2 is FQDESV (reference sequence). CDR3 size: 15 residues. CDR3 sequence: CASTITGLAGETQNF. In nucleotides, the CDR3 is TGTGCCAGCACAATCACGGGACTAGCGGGAGAGACCCAGAACTTC.

The gene calls are TRBV19 and TRBJ2-7; D is possibly TRBD1 (5 bases). V was clipped by 4 bases and J by 2 bases, with 18 bases between them. Germline loops: CDR1 LNHDA, CDR2 SQIVND (reference sequence). This CDR3 is built from 16 residues. The CDR3 reads CASSKGLPHEPYEQYF. CDR3 coding DNA: TGTGCCAGTAGTAAGGGGCTGCCGCACGAACCCTACGAGCAGTACTTC.

A note on this clonotype: The conserved final phenylalanine or tryptophan is absent from the CDR3, which likely points to a read error. V usage is TRBV10-3 and J usage is TRBJ1-2; no reliable D call. Per the germline V gene, CDR1 is ENHRY and CDR2 is SYGVKD. This CDR3 is 14 amino acids long. The V gene lost 0 bases and the J gene lost 6 bases, with 11 bases spanning the gap. The CDR3 DNA follows: TGTGCCATCAGTGAGTCGACTCAAGGAGATGGCTACACCTTA. It translates to CAISESTQGDGYTL.

The V gene is TRBV28, the J gene TRBJ1-2, with TRBD1 identical over 10 bases. CDR3 length: 14 amino acids. V was clipped by 9 bases and J by 7 bases; unmatched bases: 11. Per germline, CDR1 MDHEN and CDR2 SYDVKM. This CDR3 reads CASGQGDDMGGYTF. CDR3 sequence (DNA): TGTGCCAGTGGACAGGGGGATGATATGGGTGGCTACACCTTC.